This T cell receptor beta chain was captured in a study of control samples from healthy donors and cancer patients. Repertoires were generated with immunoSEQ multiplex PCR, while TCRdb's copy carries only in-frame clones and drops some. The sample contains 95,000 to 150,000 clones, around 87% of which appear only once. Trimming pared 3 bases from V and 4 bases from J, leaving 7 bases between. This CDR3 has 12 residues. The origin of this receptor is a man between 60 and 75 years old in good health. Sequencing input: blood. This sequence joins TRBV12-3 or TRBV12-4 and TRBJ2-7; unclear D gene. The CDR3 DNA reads TGTGCCAGCAGTTTTAACAAATACGAGCAGTACTTC. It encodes CASSFNKYEQYF.